A single sample gave rise to the 18 T cell receptor beta chains below, sequenced in a study of shared clonotypes between healthy human individuals. Sequencing was performed with immunoSEQ multiplex PCR; in TCRdb, only in-frame clones are kept and a portion is missing. The table lists about 490,000 clones, around 79% of them singletons, with more than 10% in the top ten. Sequenced: PBMCs. These receptor sequences come from a woman in her 40s in good health. Some clones in this sample may be carry-over from other donors' samples.

This chain uses TRBV10-3 with TRBJ2-3; 7 bases map to TRBD1. From germline, CDR1 is ENHRY and CDR2 SYGVKD. The CDR3 consists of 12 residues. The ends lost 9 bases at V and 1 base at J; junction bases unmatched: 1. CDR3 DNA sequence: TGTGCCATAGGACAGGGCACAGATACGCAGTATTTT. This codes for CAIGQGTDTQYF.

V gene TRBV9 combines with J gene TRBJ1-1, with a weak D call TRBD1 (5 bases). The length of the CDR3 is 17 residues. Germline V gene lookup returns CDR1 SGDLS and CDR2 YYNGEE. V was trimmed by 4 bases and J by 0 bases, leaving 19 bases between them. This chain's CDR3 is CASSLAEGQGVNTEAFF. The CDR3 DNA sequence: TGTGCCAGCAGCCTCGCAGAAGGGCAAGGGGTGAACACTGAAGCTTTCTTT.

This clone was counted at least ten times. This sequence joins TRBV29-1 and TRBJ2-1; 12 bases agree with TRBD2. The CDR3 loop spans 18 amino acids. The germline CDR1 and CDR2 sequences are SQVTM and ANQGSEA. The V gene end was trimmed by 0 bases and the J gene end by 4 bases; junction bases not matched to a gene: 10. The chain's CDR3 is CSVEEPTSGSSAYNEQFF. The CDR3, as DNA: TGCAGCGTTGAAGAGCCGACTAGCGGGAGCTCGGCGTACAATGAGCAGTTCTTC.

This chain uses TRBV16 with TRBJ2-7; no reliable D call. CDR3 length equals 11 residues. From germline, CDR1 is KGHSY and CDR2 FQNENV. The V and J ends lost 0 bases and 6 bases respectively, with 3 bases between them. The CDR3 is CASSQSGEQYF. The CDR3, as DNA: TGTGCCAGCAGCCAATCCGGCGAGCAGTACTTC.

This chain links TRBV7-2 with TRBJ2-1; D perhaps matches TRBD1 (6 bases). This CDR3 is built from 15 residues. CDR1 and CDR2 from the germline V gene are SGHTA and FQGNSA. V gave up 3 bases and J gave up 3 bases, with 12 bases separating them. CDR3 DNA: TGTGCCAGCAGCTTGGGGGCAGGCAACTACAATGAGCAGTTCTTC. Translated, it gives CASSLGAGNYNEQFF.

This clone was seen a handful of times. This chain links TRBV9 with TRBJ2-2; TRBD2 matches at 8 bases. J gave up 3 bases and V 1 base, and 5 bases lay outside the gene matches. Per the germline V gene, CDR1 is SGDLS and CDR2 is YYNGEE. CDR3 length: 16 amino acids. The CDR3 spells CASSVLAGGDTGELFF. Written as DNA, the CDR3 is TGTGCCAGCAGCGTACTTGCGGGAGGAGACACCGGGGAGCTGTTTTTT. The entire variable domain, with the rest obtained from reference TRBV9 and TRBJ2-2, is as follows: DSGVTQTPKHLITATGQRVTLRCSPRSGDLSVYWYQQSLDQGLQFLIQYYNGEERAKGNILERFSAQQFPDLHSELNLSSLELGDSALYFCASSVLAGGDTGELFFGEGSRLTVL.

In nucleotides, the CDR3 is TGTGCCTGGAGTGGATTGACAGACAATGAGCAGTTCTTC. Its protein is CAWSGLTDNEQFF. The chain links TRBV30 to TRBJ2-1, with TRBD1 as a possible D gene (5 bases). V dropped 1 base and J dropped 5 bases, with 9 bases sitting between them. Germline V gene sequence: CDR1 GTSNPN, CDR2 SVGIG (reference sequence). CDR3 length equals 13 residues.

CDR3 sequence: CASSRRRADTQYF. The CDR3 nucleotides read TGTGCCAGCAGCCGCAGGAGGGCAGATACGCAGTATTTT. The V gene is TRBV6-5, the J gene TRBJ2-3, with D possibly TRBD2 on 6 matching bases. Trimming pared 6 bases from V and 4 bases from J, leaving 11 bases between. The germline V gene encodes CDR1 MNHEY and CDR2 SVGAGI. CDR3 size: 13 residues.

The chain uses TRBV19 and TRBJ1-5, with D possibly TRBD1 on 6 matching bases. Germline CDR1 and CDR2: LNHDA and SQIVND (reference sequence). Deletions cut 6 bases from V and 0 bases from J, with 15 bases between. The CDR3 runs 16 residues. The CDR3, as DNA: TGTGCCAGTAGACGGTGGGGGCAGGATAGCAATCAGCCCCAGCATTTT. Translated, it gives CASRRWGQDSNQPQHF.

V and J are TRBV10-3 and TRBJ2-3; 8 bases fit TRBD1. The trim removed 5 bases at V and 2 bases at J, leaving 3 bases unmatched. CDR1 and CDR2 (germline): ENHRY, SYGVKD. The CDR3 extends over 14 amino acids. Written as DNA, the CDR3 is TGTGCCATCAGTCCGGGACAGGACACAGATACGCAGTATTTT. It specifies CAISPGQDTDTQYF.

This chain links TRBV13 with TRBJ1-1; the match to TRBD1 covers 7 bases. Germline CDR1 reads PRHDT; CDR2 reads FYEKMQ (reference sequence). This CDR3 region has 15 residues. The junction had 9 bases not matched to a gene; V was cut back by 6 bases and J by 2 bases. The CDR3 sequence is CASRLGGQINTEAFF. The CDR3 nucleotides are TGTGCCAGCAGGTTGGGGGGACAGATTAACACTGAAGCTTTCTTT.

This sequence joins TRBV27 and TRBJ2-3; 14 nucleotides match TRBD2. This CDR3 is 18 amino acids long. CDR1 and CDR2 from the germline V gene are MNHEY and SMNVEV (reference sequence). Losses at the gene ends were 4 bases for V and 2 bases for J; bases not matched to a gene: 8. CDR3 region: CASSSRTSGRIPTDTQYF. The CDR3 nucleotides are TGTGCCAGCAGTTCACGGACTAGCGGGAGGATCCCCACAGATACGCAGTATTTT.

Concerning this clone itself: A far larger clone is just one base off, so this is likely a read error. The gene calls are TRBV16 and TRBJ1-2; D is undetermined. The CDR3 is 15 residues long. Germline-derived CDR1 and CDR2 are KGHSY and FQNENV. The CDR3 DNA reads as TGTGCCAGCAGCCAACAACCTGGAGAATCCTATGACTACACCTTC. Amino acids: CASSQQPGESYDYTF.

J is TRBJ2-1 and V is TRBV11-3; D is uncertain. The CDR3 has 13 residues. Germline V gene lookup returns CDR1 SGHNT and CDR2 YENEEA. V lost 5 bases and J lost 5, with 10 bases in between. The CDR3 protein is CASSLAPNNEQFF. The CDR3 bases are TGTGCCAGCAGCCTCGCACCGAACAATGAGCAGTTCTTC.

The CDR3 sequence is CASSEVAGVSGTQYF. The CDR3 DNA sequence: TGTGCCAGCAGTGAAGTGGCGGGAGTGTCGGGTACGCAGTATTTT. This chain connects TRBV2 to TRBJ2-3, with 7 bases that match TRBD2. Trimming took 1 base from V and 8 from J; bases not matched to a gene: 9. CDR1 is SNHLY, CDR2 FYNNEI, per germline. This CDR3 has 15 residues.

The V and J genes are TRBV10-1 and TRBJ2-3, with D possibly matching TRBD2 (5 bases). V lost 3 bases and J 1 base, leaving 8 bases between the germline ends. Germline loops: CDR1 WNHNN, CDR2 SYGVQD (reference sequence). This CDR3 spans 14 amino acids. The CDR3 is CASSDREGTDTQYF. The CDR3 DNA reads as TGCGCCAGCAGTGACCGGGAAGGCACAGATACGCAGTATTTT.

J is TRBJ2-1 and V is TRBV5-4; D might be TRBD2 (5 bases). CDR1 is SGHNT, CDR2 YYREEE, per germline (reference sequence). The CDR3 sequence is 15 residues long. The germline V and J ends were trimmed by 0 bases and 4 bases, with 11 bases remaining between them. Here the CDR3 reads CASSLDLGEYNEQFF. The CDR3, as DNA: TGTGCCAGCAGCTTGGACCTGGGAGAATACAATGAGCAGTTCTTC. Full variable domain (missing parts from reference TRBV5-4 and TRBJ2-1): ETGVTQSPTHLIKTRGQQVTLRCSSQSGHNTVSWYQQALGQGPQFIFQYYREEENGRGNFPPRFSGLQFPNYSSELNVNALELDDSALYLCASSLDLGEYNEQFFGPGTRLTVL.

For the CDR3, the DNA is TGTGCCAGCAGCTTAGTTTTTCAGCGGTCTCAAACCCGGGTGTTCTTC. It codes for CASSLVFQRSQTRVFF. The chain uses TRBV11-2 and TRBJ2-1; D is perhaps TRBD2 (5 bases). Germline V lookup: CDR1 SGHAT, CDR2 FQNNGV. This CDR3 is built from 16 residues. V shed 1 base and J shed 15 bases, with 25 bases lying between them.